This entry is about one T cell receptor (beta chain). No antigen is known for it. The V gene's germline CDR1 is ENHRY and CDR2 SYGVKD. The CDR3 loop spans 13 amino acids. The J segment lost 2 bases and the V segment lost 7 bases, leaving 4 bases of the junction unmatched. The data belong to a study of shared clonotypes between healthy human individuals. Study findings and constraints: Clonotype sharing across several donors was observed for 4% to 5.5% of naive CD4 clonotypes.

Deep was the level at which the assay was run. Sorted subsets were amplified in replicate PCRs using 200 ng DNA, 30,000 to 35,000 T cell genomes. TCRdb's table, derived via immunoSEQ multiplex PCR, lists solely in-frame clones and lacks some. The data show a few million clones, roughly 95% seen once. Terminally differentiated effector memory CD45RA+ cells were excluded by CCR7 positive selection of CD45RO-negative cells. The sample was naive CD8+ T cells from PBMCs. This chain links TRBV10-3 with TRBJ1-2; 7 bases fit TRBD1. The sequence was obtained from a young man in good health. Some clones in this sample may be carry-over from other donors' samples. This CDR3 is CAITPGGNYGYTF. The CDR3 bases are TGTGCCATCACCCCAGGGGGGAACTATGGCTACACCTTC.